This T cell receptor (beta chain) was recorded in a study of blood T cell repertoires in COVID-19. Study information: COVID-19 samples from acute and convalescent phases originated in the United States, Italy and Spain. T cells, B-cell-depleted T cells, or PBMCs supplied cDNA or gDNA.

Original analysis: The assay estimated nucleated cells by amplifying reference gene primers. Repertoires were generated with immunoSEQ multiplex PCR, while TCRdb's copy carries only in-frame clones and drops some. The V and J calls and clone size come from that table; D and trimming were worked out from the DNA. The sample holds more than 200,000 clones, 80% seen once. Cohort allocation depended upon clinical history that participants reported. The sequence came from a man under 40 with acute COVID-19. The sequenced sample was PBMCs or T cells enriched from blood (not recorded which).

In nucleotides, the CDR3 is TGTGCCAGCAGGGGGGACAGGCCCAGCAATCAGCCCCAGCATTTT. Amino acids: CASRGDRPSNQPQHF. V gene TRBV27 combines with J gene TRBJ1-5; TRBD1 matches 8 bases. Trimming removed 6 bases from V and 1 base from J; junction bases left unmatched: 5. Germline CDR1 is MNHEY and CDR2 is SMNVEV (reference sequence). The CDR3 spans 15 residues.